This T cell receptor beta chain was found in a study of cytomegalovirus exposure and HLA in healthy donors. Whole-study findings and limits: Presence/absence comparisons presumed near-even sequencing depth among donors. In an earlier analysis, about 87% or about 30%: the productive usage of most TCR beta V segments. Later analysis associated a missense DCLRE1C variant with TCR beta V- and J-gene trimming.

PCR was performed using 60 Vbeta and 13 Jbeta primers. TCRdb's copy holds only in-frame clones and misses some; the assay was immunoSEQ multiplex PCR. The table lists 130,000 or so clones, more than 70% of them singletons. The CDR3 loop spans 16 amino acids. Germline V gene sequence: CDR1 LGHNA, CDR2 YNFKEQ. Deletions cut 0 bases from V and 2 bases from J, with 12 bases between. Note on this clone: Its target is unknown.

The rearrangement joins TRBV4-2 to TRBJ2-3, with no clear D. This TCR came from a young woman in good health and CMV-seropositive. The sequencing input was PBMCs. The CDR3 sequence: CASSQDRQRLTDTQYF. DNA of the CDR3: TGTGCCAGCAGCCAAGATCGGCAGCGCCTCACAGATACGCAGTATTTT.